A single sample is the source of the 29 T cell receptor beta chains below, sequenced in a study of blood T cell repertoires in COVID-19. TCRdb keeps only in-frame clones here, not all; method: immunoSEQ multiplex PCR. The data show 100,000 to 130,000 clones, with about four fifths seen just once and roughly 4% held by the top ten. The specimen was peripheral blood. The receptors stem from a man aged 70 or older with acute or convalescent COVID-19.

The rearrangement links TRBV21-1 to TRBJ1-4. TRBV21-1 is reported as a pseudogene. This CDR3 comprises 17 residues. The CDR3 nucleotides are TGTGCCAGCAGCAAAGTCTGGCGGGGCCCTATCCCAGAAAAACTGTTTTTT. Protein product: CASSKVWRGPIPEKLFF.

V gene TRBV19 combines with J gene TRBJ2-5; D gene unclear. Germline assignment: CDR1 LNHDA and CDR2 SQIVND (reference sequence). The CDR3 spans 12 residues. V lost 5 bases and J lost 5, with 9 bases in between. The CDR3 nucleotides read TGTGCCAGTAGTTCCAACAGCGAGACCCAGTACTTC. Its translation is CASSSNSETQYF.

The table lists this clone with a count of one. The chain recombines TRBV9 with TRBJ1-5; a weak D match, TRBD1 (5 bases). CDR3 length: 15 amino acids. Germline V gene lookup returns CDR1 SGDLS and CDR2 YYNGEE. V was shortened by 0 bases and J by 7 bases, with 14 bases between the two germline ends. CDR3 loop: CASSVAPGRDQPQHF. The CDR3 DNA reads TGTGCCAGCAGCGTAGCGCCCGGGCGGGACCAGCCCCAGCATTTT.

This sequence joins TRBV18 and TRBJ1-4, with TRBD1 identical over 7 bases. Germline V gene lookup returns CDR1 KGHSH and CDR2 LQKENI. V gave up 4 bases and J gave up 5 bases; unmatched junction bases: 4. The CDR3 is 14 residues long. This CDR3 is CASSRDSQNEKLFF. CDR3 nucleotide sequence: TGTGCCAGCTCACGGGACAGCCAGAATGAAAAACTGTTTTTT.

The rearrangement joins TRBV18 to TRBJ1-3; D is perhaps TRBD1 (5 bases). Trimming stripped 3 bases from V and 0 bases from J, with 12 bases between. Germline values: CDR1 KGHSH, CDR2 LQKENI. The CDR3 consists of 16 residues. CDR3 protein: CASSPRDGVSGNTIYF. The CDR3 region has the DNA TGTGCCAGCTCACCGCGGGACGGAGTCTCTGGAAACACCATATATTTT.

This chain uses TRBV21-1 with TRBJ2-5; TRBD1 reflects the table's D call only, with no check against the DNA. TRBV21-1 is designated a pseudogene. CDR3 length: 14 residues. CDR3 nucleotide sequence: TGTGCCAGCAGCAAAGCGGACAGGCCGCGGACCCAGTACTTC. Translated, it gives CASSKADRPRTQYF.

The chain recombines TRBV6-5 with TRBJ1-3; no clear D gene. Germline CDR1 and CDR2: MNHEY and SVGAGI. Trimming left V 1 base short and J 3 bases short, with 10 bases between. The CDR3 extends over 15 amino acids. The CDR3 reads CASSYFASGGNTIYF. DNA of the CDR3: TGTGCCAGCAGTTACTTCGCCTCAGGTGGAAACACCATATATTTT.

This chain uses TRBV2 with TRBJ1-4; D may be TRBD1 (6 bases). The CDR3 is 13 amino acids. Germline CDR1 and CDR2: SNHLY and FYNNEI. V lost 10 bases, J lost 7 bases, and 16 bases lay in between. CDR3 in amino acids: CATHREGGEKLFF. CDR3 DNA: TGTGCCACTCACAGGGAAGGGGGTGAAAAACTGTTTTTT.

The chain has TRBV6-4 and TRBJ2-5; weak D call: TRBD2 (6 bases). V was clipped by 6 bases and J by 2 bases, with 10 bases between them. Germline CDR1 is MRHNA and CDR2 is SNTAGT. This CDR3 has 13 amino acids. CDR3 DNA sequence: TGTGCCAGCAGAACTAGCCTACAAGAGACCCAGTACTTC. Protein: CASRTSLQETQYF.

The chain combines TRBV5-6 with TRBJ2-1; 11 bases align to TRBD2. Germline V gene sequence: CDR1 SGHDT, CDR2 YYEEEE. The CDR3 has 17 amino acids. V gave up 4 bases and J gave up 4 bases; unmatched junction bases: 10. CDR3 sequence reads: CASSPPSGGLRYNEQFF. The CDR3 DNA follows: TGTGCCAGCAGCCCCCCTAGCGGGGGGCTTAGGTACAATGAGCAGTTCTTC.

Only a few counts were recorded for this clone. CDR3 sequence reads: CASSEAHSTSYEQYF. The CDR3 DNA reads as TGTGCCAGCAGTGAAGCGCACAGCACCTCCTACGAGCAGTACTTC. This rearrangement joins TRBV6-1 to TRBJ2-7; D gene uncertain. The CDR3 is 15 amino acids. Germline V gene data show CDR1 as MNHNS and CDR2 as SASEGT. Trimming took 0 bases from V and 0 from J, leaving 9 bases between them.

The V and J genes are TRBV6-7 and TRBJ2-7, with a tentative D call TRBD2 (5 bases). TRBV6-7 is flagged as an ORF with uncertain function. CDR3 length equals 16 residues. V gave up 8 bases and J gave up 4 bases, with 24 bases separating them. CDR3 coding DNA: TGTGCCAGCCGCCTAATTAGGACGGGGAGAACATACGAGCAGTACTTC. It translates to CASRLIRTGRTYEQYF.

The chain links TRBV15 to TRBJ1-5, with D possibly TRBD1 on 6 matching bases. V was clipped by 0 bases and J by 3 bases, with 18 bases between them. The CDR3 is 18 residues long. Germline CDR1 is LNHNV and CDR2 is YYDKDF (reference sequence). The CDR3 nucleotides read TGTGCCACCAGCAGAGATTACGCAGGGGCCGACTCCAATCAGCCCCAGCATTTT. Encoded protein: CATSRDYAGADSNQPQHF.

This clone has only a few counts. The chain is built from TRBV29-1 and TRBJ1-3; D ambiguous. Germline V gene data show CDR1 as SQVTM and CDR2 as ANQGSEA. The CDR3 is made up of 14 amino acids. V dropped 6 bases and J dropped 0 bases, with 12 bases sitting between them. CDR3 DNA sequence: TGCAGCGTGAGCTCAGGTGCCTCTGGAAACACCATATATTTT. It encodes CSVSSGASGNTIYF.

In DNA form, the CDR3 reads TGCGCCAGCAGAAATGCCCGGGACTACGAGCAGTACTTC. Its protein is CASRNARDYEQYF. This chain links TRBV5-1 with TRBJ2-7; the D gene is possibly TRBD2 (5 bases). The CDR3 contains 13 residues. Germline V gene data show CDR1 as SGHRS and CDR2 as YFSETQ. Trimming removed 5 bases at V and 3 bases at J, with 12 bases between. The variable domain in full, with the rest retrieved from reference TRBV5-1 and TRBJ2-7, is KAGVTQTPRYLIKTRGQQVTLSCSPISGHRSVSWYQQTPGQGLQFLFEYFSETQRNKGNFPGRFSGRQFSNSRSEMNVSTLELGDSALYLCASRNARDYEQYFGPGTRLTVT.

The chain links TRBV5-4 to TRBJ1-2, with 7 bases that match TRBD1. In germline, CDR1 is SGHNT, CDR2 YYREEE (reference sequence). The CDR3 is 16 residues long. The junction had 15 bases not matched to a gene; V was cut back by 6 bases and J by 4 bases. The CDR3 DNA reads as TGTGCCAGCACCTTCCGACGTTACAGGGGCCTCTATGGCTACACCTTC. Its protein product is CASTFRRYRGLYGYTF.

J is TRBJ2-1 and V is TRBV15; D is perhaps TRBD2 (6 bases). The CDR3 loop spans 13 amino acids. The V and J ends lost 8 bases and 13 bases respectively, with 21 bases between them. Germline values: CDR1 LNHNV, CDR2 YYDKDF (reference sequence). This CDR3 reads CATDGKYGDFQFF. CDR3 DNA: TGTGCCACCGACGGCAAGTACGGGGACTTCCAGTTCTTC.

This clone was recorded a few times. The rearrangement links TRBV5-1 to TRBJ1-4; D may be TRBD1 (6 bases). CDR1 and CDR2 from the germline V gene are SGHRS and YFSETQ. The CDR3 is 15 amino acids. The V end was cut by 0 bases, the J end by 15 bases, with 21 bases between. The CDR3 bases are TGCGCCAGCAGCTTGGACCTGACAGGCCCTGGCAAATTGTTTTTT. The encoded protein is CASSLDLTGPGKLFF.

This clone came up once. This chain connects TRBV29-1 to TRBJ2-3; tentatively, D is TRBD1 (6 bases). The CDR3 sequence is 12 residues long. Trimming stripped 6 bases from V and 4 bases from J, with 11 bases between. Germline CDR1 and CDR2: SQVTM and ANQGSEA. CDR3 coding DNA: TGCAGCGTGCACAGGGATGCAGATACGCAGTATTTT. This codes for CSVHRDADTQYF.

The chain recombines TRBV19 with TRBJ1-2; perhaps TRBD1 as D (5 bases). CDR3 length equals 13 residues. V lost 5 bases to trimming and J lost 3 bases, with 10 bases between them. Per germline, CDR1 LNHDA and CDR2 SQIVND (reference sequence). CDR3 sequence reads: CASSLRGDYGYTF. CDR3 nucleotide sequence: TGTGCCAGTAGTCTCCGGGGGGACTATGGCTACACCTTC. The variable domain in full, with the rest retrieved from reference TRBV19 and TRBJ1-2, is DGGITQSPKYLFRKEGQNVTLSCEQNLNHDAMYWYRQDPGQGLRLIYYSQIVNDFQKGDIAEGYSVSREKKESFPLTVTSAQKNPTAFYLCASSLRGDYGYTFGSGTRLTVV.

The chain couples TRBV9 to TRBJ2-1; 14 nucleotides agree with TRBD2. This CDR3 spans 15 amino acids. The junction had 7 bases not matched to a gene; V was cut back by 2 bases and J by 12 bases. Germline lookup yields CDR1 SGDLS and CDR2 YYNGEE. CDR3 loop: CASSVGLAGGLWQFF. DNA for the CDR3: TGTGCCAGCAGCGTCGGACTAGCGGGGGGTTTGTGGCAGTTCTTC.

The table lists this clone with a few counts. The chain has TRBV6-6 and TRBJ1-6; D may be TRBD1 (5 bases). The CDR3 is 14 residues long. Trimming removed 5 bases at V and 10 bases at J, with 15 bases between. Germline V gene lookup returns CDR1 MNHNY and CDR2 SVGAGI (reference sequence). The CDR3 protein is CASSAQGSPSPLHF. The CDR3 region has the DNA TGTGCCAGCAGTGCCCAGGGCAGCCCCTCACCCCTCCACTTT.

The chain combines TRBV27 with TRBJ2-1, with D possibly TRBD2 on 7 matching bases. Deletions cut 3 bases from V and 8 bases from J, with 20 bases between. This CDR3 region has 16 residues. Germline loops: CDR1 MNHEY, CDR2 SMNVEV (reference sequence). CDR3 region: CASSFPPTGGRDEQFF. The CDR3 nucleotides read TGTGCCAGCAGTTTCCCTCCCACGGGGGGCCGGGATGAGCAGTTCTTC.

This clone was recorded a few times. The chain has TRBV7-2 and TRBJ1-2; no clear D. CDR3 size: 14 residues. Germline CDR1 reads SGHTA; CDR2 reads FQGNSA. V shed 3 bases and J shed 4 bases, with 12 bases lying between them. The CDR3 DNA is TGTGCCAGCAGCTTCCTCGGGAAAAGCTATGGCTACACCTTC. Translated, it gives CASSFLGKSYGYTF.

The chain recombines TRBV6-2 or TRBV6-3 with TRBJ2-5, with D possibly TRBD1 on 6 matching bases. The CDR3 runs 15 residues. V gave up 2 bases and J gave up 5 bases, with 15 bases separating them. CDR1 and CDR2 (germline): MNHEY, SVGEGT. The CDR3 coding sequence is TGTGCCAGCAGTTACCCTGGCAGGGGTTGGGAGACCCAGTACTTC. Its translation is CASSYPGRGWETQYF.

The V gene is TRBV2, the J gene TRBJ1-4; the D gene is possibly TRBD1 (6 bases). There are 15 residues in the CDR3. Germline V lookup: CDR1 SNHLY, CDR2 FYNNEI. Trimming removed 6 bases at V and 7 bases at J, with 18 bases between. As DNA, the CDR3 is TGTGCCAGCAGCCTAGGGACAATCCTTGGTGAAAAACTGTTTTTT. Translating it yields CASSLGTILGEKLFF. Together with reference TRBV2 and TRBJ1-4, the CDR3 gives the full variable domain: EPEVTQTPSHQVTQMGQEVILRCVPISNHLYFYWYRQILGQKVEFLVSFYNNEISEKSEIFDDQFSVERPDGSNFTLKIRSTKLEDSAMYFCASSLGTILGEKLFFGSGTQLSVL.

The V call is TRBV5-1, the J call TRBJ2-1, with no clear D. Germline CDR1 is SGHRS and CDR2 is YFSETQ. The CDR3 totals 15 residues. Trimming removed 0 bases from V and 0 bases from J, with 7 bases in between. CDR3 amino acids: CASSLVADSYNEQFF. CDR3 DNA: TGCGCCAGCAGCTTGGTGGCTGACTCCTACAATGAGCAGTTCTTC.

This chain joins TRBV19 and TRBJ2-5; D gene uncertain. CDR1 is LNHDA, CDR2 SQIVND, per germline (reference sequence). The CDR3 sequence is 12 residues long. Trimming removed 2 bases at V and 7 bases at J, with 8 bases between. Here the CDR3 DNA reads TGTGCCAGTAGTATACCGTCGGGGACCCAGTACTTC. Residues: CASSIPSGTQYF.

The V and J genes are TRBV6-5 and TRBJ1-5; 9 bases are shared with TRBD1. This CDR3 is 15 amino acids long. V lost 5 bases and J lost 0; bases outside the gene matches: 2. Germline CDR1 and CDR2: MNHEY and SVGAGI. CDR3 sequence: CASSKGQGSNQPQHF. In nucleotides, the CDR3 is TGTGCCAGCAGTAAGGGACAGGGTAGCAATCAGCCCCAGCATTTT.